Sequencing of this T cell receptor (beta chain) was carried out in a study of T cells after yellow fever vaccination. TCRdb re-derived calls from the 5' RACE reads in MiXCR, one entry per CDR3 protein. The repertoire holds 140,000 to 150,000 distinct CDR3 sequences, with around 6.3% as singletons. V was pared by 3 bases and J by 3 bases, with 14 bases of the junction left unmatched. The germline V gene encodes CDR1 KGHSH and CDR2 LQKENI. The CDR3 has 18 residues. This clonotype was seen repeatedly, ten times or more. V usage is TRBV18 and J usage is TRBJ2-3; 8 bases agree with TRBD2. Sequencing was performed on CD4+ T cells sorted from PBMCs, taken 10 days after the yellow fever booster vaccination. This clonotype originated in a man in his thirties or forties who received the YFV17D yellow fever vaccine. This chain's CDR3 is CASSPIPGSGSMTDTQYF. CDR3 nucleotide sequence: TGTGCCAGCTCACCCATCCCAGGAAGCGGGAGTATGACAGATACGCAGTATTTT.